This is a list of T cell receptor beta chains from one sample in a study of graft-versus-host responses after intestinal transplantation. Clones were sequenced by immunoSEQ multiplex PCR, and TCRdb holds only the in-frame ones, with some missing. The table includes roughly 97,000 clones, approximately 90% detected once. The specimen comprised PBMCs, sampled around 450 days after intestinal transplant. The receptor set was obtained from a human patient who received an intestinal transplant, so some T cells may come from the graft donor. Both conserved end residues are part of each CDR3. A D gene is named only where the DNA matches it firmly. Size is omitted from some rows. Given values are once, few, many or a class for expanded clones.

V gene	clone size	CDR3 length	J gene	D gene	CDR3 DNA	CDR3 protein
TRBV6-4	-	14	TRBJ2-1	TRBD2	TGTGCCAGCAGTGAGGGACTAGGCCCTAATGAGCAGTTCTTC	CASSEGLGPNEQFF
TRBV25-1	-	13	TRBJ1-1	-	TGTGCCAGCAGTGTCGGGACGAACACTGAAGCTTTCTTT	CASSVGTNTEAFF
TRBV18	-	14	TRBJ1-1	-	TGTGCCAGCTCCCCCGGGGGGTCGAACACTGAAGCTTTCTTT	CASSPGGSNTEAFF
TRBV18	-	15	TRBJ1-1	-	TGTGCCAGCACATGGGGCAGGTTGATTGGGACTGAAGCTTTCTTT	CASTWGRLIGTEAFF
TRBV6-5	-	14	TRBJ2-7	TRBD1	TGTGCCAGCAGGGCCGGGACAGCCCCCTACGAGCAGTACTTC	CASRAGTAPYEQYF
TRBV19	-	16	TRBJ1-1	TRBD1	TGTGCCAGTAGTAACCGGGGGGACAGGGAAAACACTGAAGCTTTCTTT	CASSNRGDRENTEAFF
TRBV11-3	-	13	TRBJ1-1	-	TGTGCCAGCAGCTTAGATCGAACAGGAGAAGCTTTCTTT	CASSLDRTGEAFF
TRBV11-2	-	14	TRBJ2-7	-	TGTGCCAGCAAGCCGGGTAACGGGGTGTCGGAGCAGTACTTC	CASKPGNGVSEQYF
TRBV11-2	-	16	TRBJ2-1	TRBD2	TGTGCCAGCAGCTTAGTCCCTAGCGGGCTAAACAATGAGCAGTTCTTC	CASSLVPSGLNNEQFF
TRBV9	-	14	TRBJ1-3	TRBD1	TGTGCCAGCAGCGTAGGGACAGGGGGGAACACCATATATTTT	CASSVGTGGNTIYF
TRBV10-2	-	15	TRBJ1-3	-	TGCGCCAGCAGCCCGGACGGACCGTCTGGAAACACCATATATTTT	CASSPDGPSGNTIYF
TRBV6-5	-	16	TRBJ1-2	TRBD1	TGTGCCAGCAGTTCCAAGGGACAGGTCAAGGGCTATGGCTACACCTTC	CASSSKGQVKGYGYTF
TRBV7-9	-	14	TRBJ2-5	TRBD1	TGTGCCAGCAGCTTCGGACAGGGGAAAGAGACCCAGTACTTC	CASSFGQGKETQYF
TRBV5-4	-	18	TRBJ1-3	-	TGTGCCAGCAGCTTCAGGGGAGGGTTAACCAAGACTGGAAACACCATATATTTT	CASSFRGGLTKTGNTIYF
TRBV6-1	-	15	TRBJ1-5	-	TGTGCCAGCAGTGAAGTCAGGAATAGCAATCAGCCCCAGCATTTT	CASSEVRNSNQPQHF
TRBV19	-	15	TRBJ2-1	-	TGTGCCAGTAGTATTGGACAGAGCTCCTACAATGAGCAGTTCTTC	CASSIGQSSYNEQFF
TRBV2	few	14	TRBJ1-4	TRBD1	TGTGCCAGCAGGTCGACAGGGCTGCCTGAAAAACTGTTTTTT	CASRSTGLPEKLFF
TRBV7-7	-	15	TRBJ2-1	-	TGTGCTAGCAGCTTAAGTCTTCACATTTACAATGAGCAGTTCTTC	CASSLSLHIYNEQFF
TRBV5-6	-	15	TRBJ1-2	-	TGTGCCAGCAGCCGGCTTCGGGGTAGCATCGATGGCTACACCTTC	CASSRLRGSIDGYTF
TRBV6-5	-	15	TRBJ1-1	-	TGTGCCAGCAGTTCCCACCAATTGGTACCAACTGAAGCTTTCTTT	CASSSHQLVPTEAFF
TRBV2	-	14	TRBJ2-5	-	TGTGCCAGCGGGCCCTGGGACCGGTTGGAGACCCAGTACTTC	CASGPWDRLETQYF
TRBV7-3	-	15	TRBJ2-1	TRBD2	TGTGCCAGCAGCTTAGGGACTAGCGGGGGACCACTACAGTTCTTC	CASSLGTSGGPLQFF
TRBV7-9	-	13	TRBJ1-3	-	TGTGCCAGCCCCCAGGGTCTAGGAAACACCATATATTTT	CASPQGLGNTIYF
TRBV27	-	17	TRBJ2-1	TRBD2	TGTGCCAGCAGTTCCCTAGCGGGGAGCGGTAGCTACAATGAGCAGTTCTTC	CASSSLAGSGSYNEQFF
TRBV27	-	13	TRBJ1-2	-	TGTGCCAGCAGTTTAGGTCGGACCTATGGCTACACCTTC	CASSLGRTYGYTF
TRBV4-2	once	16	TRBJ2-1	-	TGTGCCAGCAGCCAACGGGCCACTAACCCCTACAATGAGCAGTTCTTC	CASSQRATNPYNEQFF
TRBV6-4	once	15	TRBJ2-3	-	TGTGCCAGCAGTGATGTAGCGGCGGGCCCACATACGCAGTATTTT	CASSDVAAGPHTQYF
TRBV9	-	16	TRBJ1-1	-	TGTGCCAGCAGCGCCCTAGGGGGAAGCGGGGACACTGAAGCTTTCTTT	CASSALGGSGDTEAFF
TRBV27	once	11	TRBJ1-2	-	TGTGCCAGCAGGGGGATGGGAGGCTACACCTTC	CASRGMGGYTF
TRBV6-5	-	14	TRBJ1-1	-	TGTGCCAGCAGTTATTACAGGCGGAACACTGAAGCTTTCTTT	CASSYYRRNTEAFF
TRBV19	-	15	TRBJ1-5	TRBD1	TGTGCCAGTAGTATCCGGGACAGGGGAGGTCAGCCCCAGCATTTT	CASSIRDRGGQPQHF
TRBV19	-	13	TRBJ2-2	-	TGTGCCAGTAGTAAGAGGGATACCGGGGAGCTGTTTTTT	CASSKRDTGELFF
TRBV19	few	14	TRBJ1-2	-	TGTGCCAGTAGTCCTGGGACTAGCGAGCGTGGCTACACCTTC	CASSPGTSERGYTF
TRBV25-1	-	15	TRBJ2-3	-	TGTGCCAGCAGTGAATTTTGGACTACCACAGATACGCAGTATTTT	CASSEFWTTTDTQYF
TRBV6-4	-	15	TRBJ2-2	-	TGTGCCAGCAGTTCGACAGGCACGAACACCGGGGAGCTGTTTTTT	CASSSTGTNTGELFF
TRBV5-1	-	16	TRBJ2-7	TRBD2	TGCGCCAGCAGCTCAAGGACTAGCGGGGTATCCTACGAGCAGTACTTC	CASSSRTSGVSYEQYF
TRBV5-1	-	14	TRBJ1-4	-	TGCGCCAGCAGCTTCACCAACGGGGGCGAAAAACTGTTTTTT	CASSFTNGGEKLFF
TRBV5-1	-	13	TRBJ1-3	-	TGCGCCAGCAGCTTGGCCGTTGGAAACACCATATATTTT	CASSLAVGNTIYF
TRBV6-6	-	16	TRBJ1-3	-	TGTGCCAGCAGTTTTTCCCAGGGAACCTCTGGAAACACCATATATTTT	CASSFSQGTSGNTIYF
TRBV5-6	once	14	TRBJ1-6	TRBD1	TGTGCCAGCAGCAGGGACAGGGGAGCCTCACCCCTCCACTTT	CASSRDRGASPLHF
TRBV5-6	-	14	TRBJ2-7	TRBD1	TGTGCCAGCAGTACGACAGGGTTTTCCTACGAGCAGTACTTC	CASSTTGFSYEQYF
TRBV4-2	-	18	TRBJ2-7	TRBD2	TGTGCCAGCAGCCAAGATGATCGGAGGGGAGGGGAAAACTACGAGCAGTACTTC	CASSQDDRRGGENYEQYF
TRBV18	-	17	TRBJ1-5	-	TGTGCCAGCTCGGCCCAACCGGGGGGCTTGGGCAATCAGCCCCAGCATTTT	CASSAQPGGLGNQPQHF
TRBV7-2	once	14	TRBJ2-7	TRBD2	TGTGCCAGCAGCCTGGGACTAGGGATCTACGAGCAGTACTTC	CASSLGLGIYEQYF
TRBV9	-	13	TRBJ1-2	-	TGTGCCAGCAGCGTAGGAGGGAGTAATGGCTACACCTTC	CASSVGGSNGYTF
TRBV2	-	18	TRBJ2-3	TRBD1	TGTGCCAGCAGTGAGATTGTGGGACAGGGGACAGTACCAGATACGCAGTATTTT	CASSEIVGQGTVPDTQYF
TRBV11-2	-	14	TRBJ1-2	-	TGTGCCAGCAGCCTAGCGCCTGCAGTCTATGGCTACACCTTC	CASSLAPAVYGYTF